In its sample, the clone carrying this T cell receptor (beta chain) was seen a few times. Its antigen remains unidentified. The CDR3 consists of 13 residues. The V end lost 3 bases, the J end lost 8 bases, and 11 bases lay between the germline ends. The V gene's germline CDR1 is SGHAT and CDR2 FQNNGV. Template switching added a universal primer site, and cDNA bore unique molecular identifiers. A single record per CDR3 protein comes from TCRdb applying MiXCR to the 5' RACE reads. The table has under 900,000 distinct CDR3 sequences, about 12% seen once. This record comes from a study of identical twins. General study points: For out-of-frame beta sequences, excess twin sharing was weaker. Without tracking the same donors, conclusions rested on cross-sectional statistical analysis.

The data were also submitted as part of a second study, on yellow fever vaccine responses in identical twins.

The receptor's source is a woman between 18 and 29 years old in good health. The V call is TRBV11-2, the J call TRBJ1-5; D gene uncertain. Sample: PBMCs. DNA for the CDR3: TGTGCCAGCAGCTTCTTAGGCGACGAGCCCCAGCATTTT. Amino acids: CASSFLGDEPQHF. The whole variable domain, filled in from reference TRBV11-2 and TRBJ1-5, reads EAGVAQSPRYKIIEKRQSVAFWCNPISGHATLYWYQQILGQGPKLLIQFQNNGVVDDSQLPKDRFSAERLKGVDSTLKIQPAKLEDSAVYLCASSFLGDEPQHFGDGTRLSIL.